The 29 T cell receptor beta chains below were found in one sample sequenced in a study of STAT5B mutations in CD4+ large granular lymphocyte leukemia. Sequenced by immunoSEQ multiplex PCR; TCRdb stores in-frame clones only, minus some. This table has over 30,000 clones, 70% to 90% appearing once. The sample taken for sequencing was CD4+ T cells from blood buffy coats. Receptor source: a human donor in good health.

This clone has only one observation. The chain links TRBV11-1 to TRBJ2-5, with 10 bases matching TRBD2. The CDR3 sequence is 15 residues long. The V and J ends lost 5 bases and 4 bases, in that order; junction bases with no gene match: 7. CDR1 and CDR2 from the germline V gene are SGHAT and FQDESV (reference sequence). CDR3 DNA sequence: TGTGCCAGCAGCCCGCGGTTAGCGGGAGGAGAGACCCAGTACTTC. Its protein product is CASSPRLAGGETQYF.

CDR3 residues: CASSPLSGLSGGNQPQHF. CDR3 bases: TGTGCCAGCTCACCACTATCTGGGCTCTCGGGGGGCAATCAGCCCCAGCATTTT. The chain links TRBV18 to TRBJ1-5, with D possibly matching TRBD1 (5 bases). V was pared by 1 base and J by 2 bases, with 18 bases between. This CDR3 comprises 18 residues. Germline assignment: CDR1 KGHSH and CDR2 LQKENI. Variable domain in full (rest from reference TRBV18 and TRBJ1-5): NAGVMQNPRHLVRRRGQEARLRCSPMKGHSHVYWYRQLPEEGLKFMVYLQKENIIDESGMPKERFSAEFPKEGPSILRIQQVVRGDSAAYFCASSPLSGLSGGNQPQHFGDGTRLSIL.

The genes are TRBV5-1 and TRBJ1-1; tentative D call: TRBD1 (6 bases). Germline CDR1 is SGHRS and CDR2 is YFSETQ. Between the trimmed V and J ends, which lost 2 bases and 4 bases, there was a span of 12 bases. The CDR3 runs 14 residues. DNA for the CDR3: TGCGCCAGCAGCTTAACCCAGGGGAGCACTGAAGCTTTCTTT. Translated, it gives CASSLTQGSTEAFF.

This rearrangement joins TRBV29-1 to TRBJ1-1; 7 positions agree with TRBD1. Per the germline V gene, CDR1 is SQVTM and CDR2 is ANQGSEA. The CDR3 covers 12 residues. V was clipped by 4 bases and J by 3 bases; unmatched bases: 2. CDR3: CSVGQGDTEAFF. The CDR3 DNA follows: TGCAGCGTTGGACAGGGTGACACTGAAGCTTTCTTT.

The V gene is TRBV13, the J gene TRBJ2-7; D perhaps matches TRBD2 (6 bases). V was trimmed by 6 bases and J by 4 bases, leaving 13 bases between them. The CDR3 runs to 13 residues. CDR1 is PRHDT and CDR2 is FYEKMQ in the germline V gene (reference sequence). This CDR3 is CASRPVGGYEQYF. CDR3 sequence (DNA): TGTGCCAGCAGACCGGTGGGGGGTTACGAGCAGTACTTC. The complete variable domain, with remaining parts taken from reference TRBV13 and TRBJ2-7, reads AAGVIQSPRHLIKEKRETATLKCYPIPRHDTVYWYQQGPGQDPQFLISFYEKMQSDKGSIPDRFSAQQFSDYHSELNMSSLELGDSALYFCASRPVGGYEQYFGPGTRLTVT.

The rearrangement links TRBV29-1 to TRBJ2-1; D not resolved. Trimming left V 2 bases short and J 8 bases short, with 10 bases between. The CDR3 is 12 amino acids. CDR1 and CDR2 (germline): SQVTM, ANQGSEA. CDR3 sequence reads: CSVEFGRDEQFF. CDR3 DNA sequence: TGCAGCGTTGAATTTGGCCGCGATGAGCAGTTCTTC.

This clone occurred once. An end of the junction differs from the germline gene, which may be a read error. The chain recombines TRBV7-7 with TRBJ2-5; weak D call: TRBD2 (7 bases). CDR3 length equals 17 residues. Germline V gene sequence: CDR1 SSHAT, CDR2 FNYEAQ (reference sequence). In DNA, the CDR3 is TGTGCTAGCAGTCGGGGAGGGGGAAACCCGTACCAAGAGACCCAGTACTTC. As protein: CASSRGGGNPYQETQYF.

This chain joins TRBV4-3 and TRBJ2-3; D tentatively reads TRBD1 or TRBD2 (5 bases each). Germline V gene data show CDR1 as LGHNA and CDR2 as YSLEER. The V gene lost 1 base and the J gene lost 4 bases, with 15 bases spanning the gap. CDR3 length equals 16 residues. The CDR3, as DNA: TGCGCCAGCAGCCAAGGGAGCAAGGGGAGCGCAGATACGCAGTATTTT. Translating it yields CASSQGSKGSADTQYF.

V and J are TRBV27 and TRBJ1-4; D gene uncertain. V shed 3 bases and J shed 7 bases, with 9 bases lying between them. Germline CDR1 MNHEY, CDR2 SMNVEV (reference sequence). The CDR3 runs to 13 residues. CDR3 nucleotides: TGTGCCAGCAGTTTCGGGAGTATTGAAAAACTGTTTTTT. This translates into CASSFGSIEKLFF.

The V gene is TRBV6-5, the J gene TRBJ2-7; tentative D call: TRBD1 (5 bases). The germline V and J ends were trimmed by 4 bases and 0 bases, with 13 bases remaining between them. Germline V gene data show CDR1 as MNHEY and CDR2 as SVGAGI. There are 15 residues in the CDR3. The CDR3 spells CASSSPFGASYEQYF. The CDR3 DNA is TGTGCCAGCAGTTCCCCCTTTGGGGCCTCCTACGAGCAGTACTTC.

V is TRBV7-7 and J is TRBJ2-5; D is perhaps TRBD2 (6 bases). The CDR3 sequence is 15 residues long. The germline gives CDR1 SSHAT, CDR2 FNYEAQ (reference sequence). V was pared by 1 base and J by 5 bases, with 14 bases between. The CDR3 sequence: CASSLGAGGIETQYF. CDR3 nucleotides: TGTGCCAGCAGCTTAGGGGCTGGGGGGATTGAGACCCAGTACTTC.

This sequence joins TRBV6-1 and TRBJ1-5; D is perhaps TRBD1 (6 bases). The CDR3 loop spans 16 amino acids. The germline CDR1 and CDR2 sequences are MNHNS and SASEGT. The V and J ends lost 3 bases and 4 bases respectively, with 16 bases between them. CDR3: CASSEQLQGWNQPQHF. CDR3 nucleotide sequence: TGTGCCAGCAGTGAGCAATTACAGGGTTGGAATCAGCCCCAGCATTTT.

The V call is TRBV4-2, the J call TRBJ1-5, with D possibly matching TRBD1 (5 bases). This CDR3 is 15 amino acids long. V lost 1 base and J 1 base, leaving 8 bases between the germline ends. Per the germline V gene, CDR1 is LGHNA and CDR2 is YNFKEQ. The CDR3 coding sequence is TGTGCCAGCAGCCAAGGGGGGGGGAGCAATCAGCCCCAGCATTTT. Translating gives CASSQGGGSNQPQHF.

The rearrangement uses TRBV5-4 and TRBJ2-1, with D perhaps TRBD2 (6 bases). V shed 4 bases and J shed 5 bases, with 16 bases lying between them. This CDR3 comprises 15 residues. The germline CDR1 and CDR2 sequences are SGHNT and YYREEE (reference sequence). The CDR3 DNA reads TGTGCCAGCAGCCGAAGGGACTTAGCCCACAATGAGCAGTTCTTC. Its translation is CASSRRDLAHNEQFF. The whole variable domain, remainder taken from reference TRBV5-4 and TRBJ2-1, is ETGVTQSPTHLIKTRGQQVTLRCSSQSGHNTVSWYQQALGQGPQFIFQYYREEENGRGNFPPRFSGLQFPNYSSELNVNALELDDSALYLCASSRRDLAHNEQFFGPGTRLTVL.

This clone was counted once. The CDR3 is CASSQANRVETGELFF. In nucleotides, the CDR3 is TGCGCCAGCAGCCAAGCTAACAGGGTAGAAACCGGGGAGCTGTTTTTT. This chain joins TRBV4-1 and TRBJ2-2, with D possibly being TRBD1 (6 bases). The V end lost 1 base, the J end lost 5 bases, and 14 bases lay between the germline ends. The CDR3 length is 16 residues. The germline V gene has CDR1 MGHRA and CDR2 YSYEKL.

This chain uses TRBV6-5 with TRBJ2-7, with D possibly being TRBD1 (6 bases). This CDR3 has 14 amino acids. With 6 bases removed from V and 4 bases from J, the gap between germline ends came to 16 bases. The germline CDR1 and CDR2 sequences are MNHEY and SVGAGI. CDR3 coding DNA: TGTGCCAGCAGACGAGGCAGGGGAAGATACGAGCAGTACTTC. Translation: CASRRGRGRYEQYF.

The rearrangement links TRBV18 to TRBJ2-7; a possible D gene is TRBD1 (5 bases). The CDR3 has 14 residues. The V gene's germline CDR1 is KGHSH and CDR2 LQKENI. The V gene lost 2 bases and the J gene lost 7 bases, with 15 bases spanning the gap. The CDR3: CASSPFQGFLEQYF. As DNA, the CDR3 is TGTGCCAGCTCACCATTTCAGGGATTCTTGGAGCAGTACTTC.

The chain carries TRBV28 and TRBJ1-5; 7 nucleotides line up with TRBD1. Germline-derived CDR1 and CDR2 are MDHEN and SYDVKM. Unmatched junction bases numbered 4, after V lost 3 bases and J lost 8 bases. The CDR3 runs 13 residues. The CDR3 DNA reads TGTGCCAGCAGTTTCGCGGGGACAGAGCCCCAGCATTTT. Encoded protein: CASSFAGTEPQHF.

The chain couples TRBV10-1 to TRBJ2-5, with a weak D call TRBD1 (6 bases). In germline, CDR1 is WNHNN, CDR2 SYGVQD (reference sequence). V lost 0 bases and J 2 bases, leaving 10 bases between the germline ends. The CDR3 runs 15 residues. CDR3 protein: CASSESGQRQETQYF. In DNA form, the CDR3 reads TGCGCCAGCAGTGAGTCTGGACAGAGACAAGAGACCCAGTACTTC.

V and J are TRBV9 and TRBJ2-1; perhaps TRBD1 as D (5 bases). V lost 0 bases and J lost 7, with 11 bases in between. The germline CDR1 and CDR2 sequences are SGDLS and YYNGEE. The CDR3 loop spans 14 amino acids. CDR3 bases: TGTGCCAGCAGCGTAGGCAGACCAGGGAATGAGCAGTTCTTC. It specifies CASSVGRPGNEQFF.

This clone is a singleton in its sample. The chain couples TRBV19 to TRBJ2-7, with D perhaps matching TRBD1 (6 bases). The CDR3 is made up of 13 amino acids. Germline V gene data show CDR1 as LNHDA and CDR2 as SQIVND (reference sequence). The V and J ends lost 5 bases and 5 bases respectively, with 13 bases between them. The CDR3 is CASSEQQGHEQYF. The CDR3 DNA is TGTGCCAGTAGTGAACAACAGGGCCACGAGCAGTACTTC.

The genes are TRBV6-1 and TRBJ1-1; D unresolved. The germline V and J ends were trimmed by 2 bases and 1 base, with 11 bases remaining between them. Germline CDR1 and CDR2: MNHNS and SASEGT. The CDR3 contains 15 residues. CDR3 sequence reads: CASSESGAANTEAFF. The CDR3 DNA reads as TGTGCCAGCAGTGAATCGGGAGCGGCGAACACTGAAGCTTTCTTT.

The J gene is TRBJ2-3, the V gene TRBV18, with TRBD2 matching over 11 bases. This CDR3 comprises 16 residues. Trimming cost V 2 bases and J 1 base; bases outside gene matches: 2. The germline CDR1 and CDR2 sequences are KGHSH and LQKENI. The CDR3 DNA reads TGTGCCAGCTCACCAGTGGGACTAGCGGGCACAGATACGCAGTATTTT. Protein: CASSPVGLAGTDTQYF.

The gene calls are TRBV29-1 and TRBJ1-1; 9 bases map to TRBD1. Germline V gives CDR1 SQVTM, CDR2 ANQGSEA. J gave up 5 bases and V 4 bases, and 5 bases lay outside the gene matches. CDR3 length: 13 residues. CDR3 amino acids: CSVGGQGGTEAFF. The CDR3 DNA reads as TGCAGCGTTGGGGGACAGGGAGGAACTGAAGCTTTCTTT.

V and J are TRBV7-2 and TRBJ1-2, with 7 bases identical to TRBD1. Trimming removed 4 bases from V and 4 bases from J; junction bases left unmatched: 3. Per germline, CDR1 SGHTA and CDR2 FQGNSA. This CDR3 spans 13 amino acids. CDR3 residues: CASSSTGSYGYTF. Here the CDR3 DNA reads TGTGCCAGCAGCTCGACAGGGAGCTATGGCTACACCTTC.

This clone appeared once. V and J are TRBV7-9 and TRBJ2-7; tentatively, D is TRBD2 (5 bases). This CDR3 comprises 13 residues. Between the trimmed V and J ends, which lost 5 bases and 4 bases, there was a span of 12 bases. Germline loops: CDR1 SEHNR, CDR2 FQNEAQ (reference sequence). The CDR3 loop reads CASSGGRIYEQYF. Here the CDR3 DNA reads TGTGCCAGCAGCGGAGGACGGATTTACGAGCAGTACTTC.

This chain uses TRBV4-3 with TRBJ2-2, with D hard to call. Trimming left V 0 bases short and J 0 bases short, with 5 bases between. Looked up from germline, CDR1 is LGHNA and CDR2 is YSLEER. The CDR3 has 15 residues. CDR3 sequence (DNA): TGCGCCAGCAGCCAAGAGCCAGCGAACACCGGGGAGCTGTTTTTT. Protein sequence: CASSQEPANTGELFF.

The CDR3 coding sequence is TGTGCCAGCAGCTTAGGGGACGGACCAGGGGAGACCCAGTACTTC. It translates to CASSLGDGPGETQYF. J is TRBJ2-5 and V is TRBV7-2; perhaps D is TRBD1 or TRBD2 (5 bases each). There are 15 residues in the CDR3. Germline values: CDR1 SGHTA, CDR2 FQGNSA. Trimming pared 1 base from V and 5 bases from J, leaving 14 bases between.

The V and J genes are TRBV15 and TRBJ2-1; D is unresolved. Trimming took off 0 bases at V and 6 bases at J, with 9 bases between the two ends. The CDR3 contains 14 residues. Looked up from germline, CDR1 is LNHNV and CDR2 is YYDKDF (reference sequence). The DNA for the CDR3 is TGTGCCACCAGCAGAGATTCGGGTAGCAATGAGCAGTTCTTC. It yields the protein CATSRDSGSNEQFF.